These 26 T cell receptor beta chains were sequenced from one sample in a study of control samples from healthy donors and cancer patients. Clones were sequenced by immunoSEQ multiplex PCR, and TCRdb holds only the in-frame ones, with some missing. The sample consists of about 58,000 clones, 80% to 90% of them appearing once. Sequenced: PBMCs. These receptors were collected from a woman aged 55 to 70 with lung cancer.

CDR3 bases: TGTGCCAGCAGCGTAGTGAGGGACAGTGGTGAAGCTTTCTTT. Translating it yields CASSVVRDSGEAFF. This sequence joins TRBV9 and TRBJ1-1; 7 bases match TRBD1. V gave up 0 bases and J gave up 7 bases; unmatched junction bases: 6. This CDR3 comprises 14 residues. The germline gives CDR1 SGDLS, CDR2 YYNGEE. Filled out from reference TRBV9 and TRBJ1-1, the complete variable domain reads DSGVTQTPKHLITATGQRVTLRCSPRSGDLSVYWYQQSLDQGLQFLIQYYNGEERAKGNILERFSAQQFPDLHSELNLSSLELGDSALYFCASSVVRDSGEAFFGQGTRLTVV.

The chain joins TRBV21-1 to TRBJ1-5; the listed D gene, TRBD1, was not tested against the DNA. TRBV21-1 is given as a pseudogene. The CDR3 totals 16 residues. CDR3 sequence: CASSKDGAGLNQPQHF. DNA of the CDR3: TGTGCCAGCAGCAAAGATGGGGCAGGGCTAAATCAGCCCCAGCATTTT.

The sample holds one count of this clone. CDR3 coding DNA: TGTGCCACCTATGGGACAGGCGAAGAGCAGTTCTTC. Translation gives CATYGTGEEQFF. The chain carries TRBV27 and TRBJ2-1; TRBD1 aligns across 8 bases. The germline V gene has CDR1 MNHEY and CDR2 SMNVEV (reference sequence). The CDR3 is 12 amino acids. J gave up 10 bases and V 10 bases, and 9 bases lay outside the gene matches.

The chain is built from TRBV5-5 and TRBJ1-6, with D perhaps TRBD1 (6 bases). The CDR3 has 16 residues. Deletions cut 0 bases from V and 8 bases from J, with 15 bases between. The germline V gene encodes CDR1 SGHKS and CDR2 YYEKEE (reference sequence). CDR3 in amino acids: CASSLGWTEFHSPLHF. CDR3 bases: TGTGCCAGCAGCTTGGGGTGGACAGAGTTCCATTCACCCCTCCACTTT.

This sequence joins TRBV15 and TRBJ2-3; D not resolved. Germline CDR1 is LNHNV and CDR2 is YYDKDF (reference sequence). This CDR3 comprises 13 residues. The V and J ends lost 0 bases and 0 bases respectively, with 1 base between them. As DNA, the CDR3 is TGTGCCACCAGCAGAGACAGCACAGATACGCAGTATTTT. This sequence encodes CATSRDSTDTQYF.

This chain links TRBV4-1 with TRBJ2-5; tentative D call: TRBD2 (6 bases). There are 16 residues in the CDR3. The V end lost 2 bases, the J end lost 1 base, and 14 bases lay between the germline ends. CDR1 and CDR2 (germline): MGHRA, YSYEKL. In DNA form, the CDR3 reads TGCGCCAGCAGCCAAAGGATTACTAGCCCCCAAGAGACCCAGTACTTC. Translated, it gives CASSQRITSPQETQYF.

The chain uses TRBV5-8 and TRBJ1-4; 8 bases align to TRBD1. With 1 base clipped from V and 10 bases from J, the junction kept 6 bases outside the gene matches. The CDR3 spans 14 residues. Germline-derived CDR1 and CDR2 are SGHTS and YDEGEE. This CDR3 reads CASSLPGQGGKLFF. As DNA, the CDR3 is TGTGCCAGCAGCTTGCCCGGACAGGGTGGAAAACTGTTTTTT.

The chain has TRBV7-2 and TRBJ1-1; D is ambiguous. This CDR3 has 14 residues. The germline V and J ends were trimmed by 2 bases and 0 bases, with 7 bases remaining between them. Germline V gives CDR1 SGHTA, CDR2 FQGNSA. This chain's CDR3 is CASSLQVLNTEAFF. In DNA, the CDR3 is TGTGCCAGCAGCTTACAGGTGTTGAACACTGAAGCTTTCTTT.

V and J are TRBV3-1 (or the pseudogene TRBV3-2) and TRBJ2-3, with D possibly matching TRBD2 (6 bases). CDR1 and CDR2 (germline): LGHDT, YNNKEL (reference sequence). Trimming stripped 6 bases from V and 0 bases from J, with 19 bases between. The CDR3 sequence is 17 residues long. In DNA form, the CDR3 reads TGTGCCAGCAGTCACGGATCTAGCGTTACTAGCACAGATACGCAGTATTTT. Amino acids: CASSHGSSVTSTDTQYF.

V gene TRBV27 combines with J gene TRBJ1-1, with D possibly TRBD1 on 5 matching bases. V lost 5 bases, J lost 4 bases, and 17 bases lay in between. The CDR3 extends over 15 amino acids. Per the germline V gene, CDR1 is MNHEY and CDR2 is SMNVEV (reference sequence). This chain's CDR3 is CASSRDPSIPTEAFF. The CDR3, as DNA: TGTGCCAGCAGTAGGGACCCCAGCATTCCCACTGAAGCTTTCTTT.

The chain has TRBV28 and TRBJ1-1; TRBD1 aligns across 7 bases. Germline lookup yields CDR1 MDHEN and CDR2 SYDVKM. Unmatched junction bases numbered 4, after V lost 5 bases and J lost 1 base. The CDR3 has 14 amino acids. CDR3 loop: CASSPWDRNTEAFF. CDR3 nucleotides: TGTGCCAGCAGTCCGTGGGACAGGAACACTGAAGCTTTCTTT. The complete variable domain, with remaining parts taken from reference TRBV28 and TRBJ1-1, reads DVKVTQSSRYLVKRTGEKVFLECVQDMDHENMFWYRQDPGLGLRLIYFSYDVKMKEKGDIPEGYSVSREKKERFSLILESASTNQTSMYLCASSPWDRNTEAFFGQGTRLTVV.

The chain joins TRBV29-1 to TRBJ1-2; D ambiguous. With 2 bases removed from V and 3 bases from J, the gap between germline ends came to 13 bases. Germline V CDR1 and CDR2: SQVTM, ANQGSEA. The length of the CDR3 is 14 residues. DNA of the CDR3: TGCAGCGTTGAATCGGGTGTTAGGGACTATGGCTACACCTTC. It translates to CSVESGVRDYGYTF.

The V and J genes are TRBV5-1 and TRBJ1-5; the match to TRBD1 covers 7 bases. V shed 3 bases, J shed 4 bases, and the junction held 7 bases outside the gene matches. CDR3 length equals 15 residues. Germline assignment: CDR1 SGHRS and CDR2 YFSETQ. The chain's CDR3 is CASSSDGTANQPQHF. CDR3 in DNA: TGCGCCAGCAGCTCGGACGGGACAGCAAATCAGCCCCAGCATTTT.

The V call is TRBV5-1, the J call TRBJ2-1, with a tentative D call TRBD1 (7 bases). Germline CDR1 is SGHRS and CDR2 is YFSETQ. Trimming stripped 1 base from V and 0 bases from J, with 11 bases between. The CDR3 length is 16 residues. Written as DNA, the CDR3 is TGCGCCAGCAGCTTGACAGGGGAGGTCTCCTACAATGAGCAGTTCTTC. It yields the protein CASSLTGEVSYNEQFF.

The gene calls are TRBV28 and TRBJ1-1; 9 bases are shared with TRBD1. The germline gives CDR1 MDHEN, CDR2 SYDVKM. The CDR3 loop spans 14 amino acids. V shed 8 bases and J 4 bases; nucleotides not matched to a gene: 8. The CDR3 coding sequence is TGTGCCAGCGCAAACAGGGGGCGTTCCACTGAAGCTTTCTTT. This encodes CASANRGRSTEAFF.

The genes are TRBV6-1 and TRBJ2-3; TRBD1 agrees at 12 bases. The CDR3 spans 19 residues. Germline V gives CDR1 MNHNS, CDR2 SASEGT. Trimming took 0 bases from V and 5 from J; bases not matched to a gene: 12. CDR3 coding DNA: TGTGCCAGCAGTGAAGCGGGAGGGGTGGGACAGGGGGCAAGAGATACGCAGTATTTT. Amino acids: CASSEAGGVGQGARDTQYF.

The V and J genes are TRBV2 and TRBJ2-3; 8 bases line up with TRBD2. The CDR3 sequence is 15 residues long. V dropped 7 bases and J dropped 6; count of bases not matched to a gene: 12. CDR1 and CDR2 (germline): SNHLY, FYNNEI. The CDR3 sequence is CASNLAGSSGDTQYF. Written as DNA, the CDR3 is TGTGCCAGCAACCTAGCGGGTTCCTCGGGGGATACGCAGTATTTT.

This CDR3 reads CASSFQLQETQYF. The DNA for the CDR3 is TGTGCCAGCAGCTTCCAATTGCAAGAGACCCAGTACTTC. The V and J genes are TRBV7-3 and TRBJ2-5, with D uncertain. The V gene lost 3 bases and the J gene lost 2 bases, with 7 bases spanning the gap. Germline CDR1 and CDR2: SGHTA and FQGTGA. CDR3 size: 13 residues.

V and J are TRBV3-1 (or the pseudogene TRBV3-2) and TRBJ2-5; D is unresolved. CDR3 length: 12 residues. Germline loops: CDR1 LGHDT, CDR2 YNNKEL (reference sequence). Trimming stripped 5 bases from V and 4 bases from J, with 8 bases between. The CDR3 region is CASSAFRETQYF. In DNA, the CDR3 is TGTGCCAGCAGCGCATTTCGAGAGACCCAGTACTTC.

The CDR3 DNA is TGTGCCAGCAGCGTAGGCCCAACCCAGGAAAAACTGTTTTTT. Translated: CASSVGPTQEKLFF. This chain uses TRBV9 with TRBJ1-4; D gene uncertain. This CDR3 comprises 14 residues. CDR1 and CDR2 (germline): SGDLS, YYNGEE. V was shortened by 0 bases and J by 8 bases, with 11 bases between the two germline ends.

This clone appeared a single time. This chain links TRBV5-4 with TRBJ2-1; D unclear. CDR1 and CDR2 (germline): SGHNT, YYREEE (reference sequence). This CDR3 has 17 residues. V lost 0 bases, J lost 2 bases, and 15 bases lay in between. The CDR3 spells CASSLAATRQAYNEQFF. CDR3 coding DNA: TGTGCCAGCAGCTTGGCCGCTACTCGTCAGGCCTACAATGAGCAGTTCTTC.

The rearrangement joins TRBV10-3 to TRBJ1-1; D is unclear. V was cut by 11 bases and J by 0 bases, with 10 bases left in between. Germline CDR1 and CDR2: ENHRY and SYGVKD. The CDR3 runs to 12 residues. This chain's CDR3 is CACRTVNTEAFF. In DNA, the CDR3 is TGTGCCTGCCGGACGGTGAACACTGAAGCTTTCTTT.

The CDR3 DNA sequence: TGTGCCAGCAGTGTTACCATACAAACAGTGGGGACAGGGACGGAAAAACTGTTTTTT. This sequence encodes CASSVTIQTVGTGTEKLFF. The chain employs TRBV2 and TRBJ1-4, with 9 bases that match TRBD1. CDR1 and CDR2 from the germline V gene are SNHLY and FYNNEI. With 4 bases clipped from V and 8 bases from J, the junction kept 20 bases outside the gene matches. The CDR3 consists of 19 residues.

The rearrangement joins TRBV7-2 to TRBJ2-7; the match to TRBD2 covers 8 bases. The CDR3 loop spans 17 amino acids. V lost 2 bases, J lost 6 bases, and 15 bases stayed unmatched. CDR1 is SGHTA and CDR2 is FQGNSA in the germline V gene. CDR3 region: CASSLQGSGDWRREQYF. In nucleotides, the CDR3 is TGTGCCAGCAGCTTACAGGGTAGCGGGGACTGGCGCCGCGAGCAGTACTTC.

The count of this clone is one. The chain is built from TRBV19 and TRBJ2-7; 8 bases fit TRBD1. The CDR3 spans 13 residues. V was pared by 4 bases and J by 13 bases, with 12 bases of the junction left unmatched. Germline loops: CDR1 LNHDA, CDR2 SQIVND (reference sequence). This chain's CDR3 is CASSTPGTGVPYF. DNA for the CDR3: TGTGCCAGTAGTACCCCCGGGACAGGCGTACCTTACTTC.

V gene TRBV3-1 (or the pseudogene TRBV3-2) combines with J gene TRBJ2-5, with TRBD2 matching 7 bases. This CDR3 is 13 amino acids long. The V gene end was trimmed by 1 base and the J gene end by 5 bases; junction bases not matched to a gene: 1. Per germline, CDR1 LGHDT and CDR2 YNNKEL (reference sequence). CDR3 DNA sequence: TGTGCCAGCAGCCAAGTCGGGGGGGAGACCCAGTACTTC. Translating it yields CASSQVGGETQYF.